This TCR beta chain appears in the sequencing data of a study of blood T cell repertoires in COVID-19. For the study at large: Specimens from acute and convalescent COVID-19 originated in the United States, Italy and Spain. T cells, B-cell-depleted T cells, or PBMCs provided the cDNA or gDNA that served as material.

Source study methods: Amplified reference gene primers provided the basis for estimating nucleated cell counts. The table came from immunoSEQ multiplex PCR; TCRdb's copy has only in-frame clones and leaves some out. V and J calls and clone size are those listed in that table; D and trimming were worked out from the DNA. Counted here are approximately 240,000 clones, about four fifths occurring once; the ten biggest clones make up 3%. The germline V gene encodes CDR1 SQVTM and CDR2 ANQGSEA. V lost 4 bases and J 4 bases, leaving 16 bases between the germline ends. The CDR3 is 15 amino acids. This clone occurred once.

The sequencing sample was made of peripheral blood. This chain uses TRBV29-1 with TRBJ1-4, with unresolved D. This TCR derives from a woman in her twenties or thirties who had recovered from COVID-19. The CDR3 loop is CSVARLTYLNEKLFF. Here the CDR3 DNA reads TGCAGCGTTGCCCGTCTTACCTATCTTAATGAAAAACTGTTTTTT.